This record looks at one T cell receptor (beta chain) sequence and its context. Antigen unknown. Trimming took off 1 base at V and 0 bases at J, with 7 bases between the two ends. The CDR3 is 15 amino acids. The V gene's germline CDR1 is MDHEN and CDR2 SYDVKM. The data were obtained in a study of shared clonotypes between healthy human individuals. Broader study findings: Around 4.7% was the fraction of naive CD4 clonotypes found shared across a few donors. Sampling was confined to blood; repertoires within tissues likely differ.

Both subsets, CD45RA+ naive and CD45RA-negative memory, were split from the CD4+ cells. Method: immunoSEQ multiplex PCR; TCRdb's copy keeps in-frame clones and lacks some. The sample carries about 1.1 million clones, about 80% recorded once. This chain uses TRBV28 with TRBJ1-3; D is ambiguous. This receptor was obtained from a man between 18 and 35 years old in good health. Some clones in this sample may be carry-over from other donors' samples. Sequencing was performed on memory CD4+ T cells from PBMCs. Specified subset: CD45RA-negative fraction. As DNA, the CDR3 is TGTGCCAGCAGTTTATCTACGAGCTCTGGAAACACCATATATTTT. Its translation is CASSLSTSSGNTIYF.